This T cell receptor beta chain was captured in a study of T cells after yellow fever vaccination. Study summary: Any fraction with a low cell number was prepared using SMART-Seq v4 Ultra Low Input.

The CDR3 is 16 amino acids. V was pared by 4 bases and J by 2 bases, with 5 bases of the junction left unmatched. CDR1 is MDHEN and CDR2 is SYDVKM in the germline V gene. This clonotype was seen a single time. MiXCR was run by TCRdb on the 5' RACE reads, yielding one entry per CDR3 protein. The top ten hold around 16% of the sample, which has more than 450,000 distinct CDR3 sequences, just over 20% seen once. Sequenced here: PBMCs, sampled roughly 20 days after the first yellow fever vaccination. The sequence came from a man aged 18-30 years who received the YFV17D yellow fever vaccine. The chain combines TRBV28 with TRBJ2-6, with 7 nucleotides matching TRBD1. The CDR3 here is CASSWDRKTGANVLTF. CDR3 DNA: TGTGCCAGCAGTTGGGACAGAAAAACTGGGGCCAACGTCCTGACTTTC.